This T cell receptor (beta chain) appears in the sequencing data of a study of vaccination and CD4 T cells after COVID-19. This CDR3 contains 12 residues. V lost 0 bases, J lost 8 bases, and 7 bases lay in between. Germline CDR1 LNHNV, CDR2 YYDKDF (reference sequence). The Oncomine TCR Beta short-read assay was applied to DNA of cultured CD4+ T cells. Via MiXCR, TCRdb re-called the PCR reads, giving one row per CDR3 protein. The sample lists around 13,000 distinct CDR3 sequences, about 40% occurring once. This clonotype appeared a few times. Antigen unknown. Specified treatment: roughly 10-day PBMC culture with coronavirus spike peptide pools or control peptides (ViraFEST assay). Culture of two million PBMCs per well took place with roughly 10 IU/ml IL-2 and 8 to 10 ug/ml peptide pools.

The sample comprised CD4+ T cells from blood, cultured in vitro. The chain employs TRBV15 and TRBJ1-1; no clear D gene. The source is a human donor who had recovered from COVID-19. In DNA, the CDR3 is TGTGCCACCAGCAGAGACCAGTACGAAGCTTTCTTT. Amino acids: CATSRDQYEAFF.